The clone carrying this T cell receptor beta chain occurred once. This entry is derived from a study of blood T cell repertoires in COVID-19. Looking at the study overall: Whether acute or convalescent, the COVID-19 samples came from the United States, Italy and Spain.

Original handling: Reference gene primer amplification in the assay estimated nucleated cell counts. Measured with immunoSEQ multiplex PCR; TCRdb has only the in-frame clones, and not every one. The DNA gave D and trimming, while V, J and clone size come from that table. Here the sample spans over 100,000 clones, around 82% being singletons. The CDR3 length is 12 residues. Germline trimming cut 7 bases from V and 7 bases from J; bases unmatched to any gene: 5. The germline V gene has CDR1 MNHEY and CDR2 SVGAGI. Specimen: peripheral blood. This rearrangement joins TRBV6-5 to TRBJ2-7, with TRBD1 identical over 9 bases. The receptor was derived from a human donor in a cohort sampled during active or convalescent COVID-19. CDR3 in DNA: TGTGCCAGCACCGACAGGGGGTGGGAGCAGTACTTC. This codes for CASTDRGWEQYF.